The 27 T cell receptor beta chains reported below all come from one sample, sequenced in a study of blood T cell repertoires in COVID-19. Sequencing was performed with immunoSEQ multiplex PCR; in TCRdb, only in-frame clones are kept and a portion is missing. The sample shows 60,000 to 80,000 clones, more than 70% of them seen only once. Sequencing was performed on peripheral blood. These receptors were obtained from a woman in her seventies with acute or convalescent COVID-19.

This clone was detected only a few times. This sequence joins TRBV3-1 (or the pseudogene TRBV3-2) and TRBJ1-6; unclear D gene. Trimming removed 0 bases at V and 7 bases at J, with 7 bases between. Germline CDR1 is LGHDT and CDR2 is YNNKEL (reference sequence). This CDR3 spans 14 amino acids. The CDR3 spells CASSQDLPNSPLHF. CDR3 nucleotide sequence: TGTGCCAGCAGCCAAGATCTCCCGAATTCACCCCTCCACTTT.

The genes are TRBV6-5 and TRBJ1-5, with D perhaps matching TRBD1 (6 bases). Trimming took off 7 bases at V and 4 bases at J, with 17 bases between the two ends. CDR3 size: 15 residues. Looked up from germline, CDR1 is MNHEY and CDR2 is SVGAGI. CDR3 in DNA: TGTGCCAGCATCGATGGGCAGGGACAAAATCAGCCCCAGCATTTT. Protein sequence: CASIDGQGQNQPQHF.

This clone was observed a few times. The CDR3 DNA reads as TGTGCCGTCTCTGCTGGGCGGGGGGGCCATGATGAGCAGTTCTTC. Translated, it gives CAVSAGRGGHDEQFF. The chain links TRBV24-1 to TRBJ2-1; TRBD2 matches at 9 bases. Per germline, CDR1 KGHDR and CDR2 SFDVKD. The CDR3 has 15 amino acids. Trimming cost V 12 bases and J 8 bases; bases outside gene matches: 16.

The genes are TRBV5-1 and TRBJ1-1, with a tentative D call TRBD1 (5 bases). Trimming stripped 5 bases from V and 7 bases from J, with 15 bases between. Germline CDR1 is SGHRS and CDR2 is YFSETQ. The CDR3 has 13 amino acids. The CDR3 coding sequence is TGCGCCAGCAGTTTTCAGGGAATCGATGAAGCTTTCTTT. This gives the protein CASSFQGIDEAFF.

Only a few counts were recorded for this clone. The chain combines TRBV20-1 with TRBJ1-1, with 7 positions matching TRBD1. Germline V gene lookup returns CDR1 DFQATT and CDR2 SNEGSKA (reference sequence). The CDR3 is 16 residues long. V lost 3 bases, J lost 0 bases, and 10 bases stayed unmatched. Written as DNA, the CDR3 is TGCAGTGCTAGTTCCCCAGAGGGGGCGGTGAACACTGAAGCTTTCTTT. This codes for CSASSPEGAVNTEAFF.

This rearrangement joins TRBV28 to TRBJ1-1; D is unresolved. Trimming shortened V by 3 bases and J by 4 bases, and 15 bases separated the two germline ends. The CDR3 is 15 residues long. The germline CDR1 and CDR2 sequences are MDHEN and SYDVKM. The CDR3 spells CASSFQRVGGTEAFF. CDR3 DNA: TGTGCCAGCAGTTTCCAAAGGGTCGGAGGCACTGAAGCTTTCTTT. Full variable domain (rest looked up from reference TRBV28 and TRBJ1-1): DVKVTQSSRYLVKRTGEKVFLECVQDMDHENMFWYRQDPGLGLRLIYFSYDVKMKEKGDIPEGYSVSREKKERFSLILESASTNQTSMYLCASSFQRVGGTEAFFGQGTRLTVV.

V usage is TRBV6-4 and J usage is TRBJ1-2; 9 bases agree with TRBD1. Germline CDR1 is MRHNA and CDR2 is SNTAGT. The CDR3 is 14 residues long. After removal of 7 bases from V and 5 bases from J, the junction contained 8 bases not matched to a gene. As DNA, the CDR3 is TGTGCCAGCAAACCGGGACAGGGTTCTTATGGCTACACCTTC. Its protein is CASKPGQGSYGYTF.

The rearrangement uses TRBV6-6 and TRBJ1-2; TRBD1 aligns across 7 bases. With 6 bases clipped from V and 3 bases from J, the junction kept 4 bases outside the gene matches. The germline gives CDR1 MNHNY, CDR2 SVGAGI (reference sequence). The CDR3 covers 13 residues. The CDR3 loop reads CASSQGQDYGYTF. The CDR3 DNA reads TGTGCCAGCAGCCAAGGACAGGACTATGGCTACACCTTC.

The V call is TRBV7-3, the J call TRBJ2-2; D perhaps matches TRBD1 (5 bases). Trimming shortened V by 4 bases and J by 1 base, and 7 bases separated the two germline ends. The CDR3 has 14 amino acids. CDR1 and CDR2 from the germline V gene are SGHTA and FQGTGA. CDR3 nucleotide sequence: TGTGCCAGCAGCTATACAGGGAACACCGGGGAGCTGTTTTTT. It translates to CASSYTGNTGELFF.

This sequence joins TRBV10-3 and TRBJ1-2; D ambiguous. Between the trimmed V and J ends, which lost 1 base and 5 bases, there was a span of 8 bases. The CDR3 extends over 13 amino acids. Germline loops: CDR1 ENHRY, CDR2 SYGVKD. The CDR3 protein is CAISELERYGYTF. CDR3 nucleotides: TGTGCCATCAGTGAGTTGGAGCGGTATGGCTACACCTTC.

The genes are TRBV18 and TRBJ1-3, with a weak D call TRBD1 (5 bases). Per the germline V gene, CDR1 is KGHSH and CDR2 is LQKENI. The CDR3 loop spans 16 amino acids. V dropped 1 base and J dropped 2 bases, with 12 bases sitting between them. The CDR3 protein is CASSPQLGAAGNTIYF. The CDR3 DNA reads TGTGCCAGCTCACCACAACTTGGGGCCGCTGGAAACACCATATATTTT.

The J gene is TRBJ1-2, the V gene TRBV19, with D perhaps TRBD1 (5 bases). The germline gives CDR1 LNHDA, CDR2 SQIVND (reference sequence). The CDR3 consists of 13 residues. V shed 7 bases and J shed 2 bases, with 11 bases lying between them. The CDR3 loop reads CASTNRQNYGYTF. DNA of the CDR3: TGTGCCAGTACCAATCGACAGAACTATGGCTACACCTTC.

CDR3 sequence reads: CASSPGDSLPGNTIYF. The CDR3 coding sequence is TGTGCCAGCAGCCCCGGGGACAGTCTGCCTGGAAACACCATATATTTT. The chain combines TRBV28 with TRBJ1-3; the match to TRBD1 covers 7 bases. Germline values: CDR1 MDHEN, CDR2 SYDVKM. The CDR3 contains 16 residues. Trimming took 6 bases from V and 2 from J; bases not matched to a gene: 10. The whole variable domain, filled in from reference TRBV28 and TRBJ1-3, reads DVKVTQSSRYLVKRTGEKVFLECVQDMDHENMFWYRQDPGLGLRLIYFSYDVKMKEKGDIPEGYSVSREKKERFSLILESASTNQTSMYLCASSPGDSLPGNTIYFGEGSWLTVV.

This chain joins TRBV3-1 (or the pseudogene TRBV3-2) and TRBJ1-5, with 9 bases fitting TRBD1. Trimming at V came to 1 base and at J to 9 bases, leaving 10 bases not matched to a gene. The germline CDR1 and CDR2 sequences are LGHDT and YNNKEL (reference sequence). This CDR3 comprises 16 residues. The CDR3 DNA reads TGTGCCAGCAGCCAAGGACAGGGGGTGGCCGGAGGGCCCCAGCATTTT. This translates into CASSQGQGVAGGPQHF.

The chain carries TRBV6-5 and TRBJ1-2; D remains ambiguous. The V gene lost 6 bases and the J gene lost 4 bases, with 12 bases spanning the gap. The CDR3 has 13 residues. Germline V lookup: CDR1 MNHEY, CDR2 SVGAGI. This chain's CDR3 is CASSPGSVYGYTF. The CDR3 bases are TGTGCCAGCAGCCCCGGGTCCGTCTATGGCTACACCTTC.

The chain is built from TRBV9 and TRBJ1-2; 9 nucleotides align to TRBD1. Trimming at V came to 3 bases and at J to 8 bases, leaving 5 bases not matched to a gene. CDR3 length equals 13 residues. Germline V gene data show CDR1 as SGDLS and CDR2 as YYNGEE. The CDR3 sequence: CASSARDREGYTF. Here the CDR3 DNA reads TGTGCCAGCAGCGCCCGGGACAGGGAGGGCTACACCTTC.

The V and J genes are TRBV18 and TRBJ1-1; D is uncertain. V lost 3 bases to trimming and J lost 1 base, with 9 bases between them. The CDR3 totals 14 residues. The germline V gene has CDR1 KGHSH and CDR2 LQKENI. The CDR3 DNA reads as TGTGCCAGCTCACCGGTTAGACAGAACACTGAAGCTTTCTTT. Protein sequence: CASSPVRQNTEAFF.

The CDR3 spells CASSYRGGNTEAFF. Written as DNA, the CDR3 is TGTGCCAGCAGTTATAGGGGAGGAAACACTGAAGCTTTCTTT. This chain links TRBV6-5 with TRBJ1-1; the D gene is possibly TRBD1 (5 bases). There are 14 residues in the CDR3. V was clipped by 3 bases and J by 2 bases, with 10 bases between them. Looked up from germline, CDR1 is MNHEY and CDR2 is SVGAGI.

V is TRBV10-3 and J is TRBJ1-3; TRBD1 agrees at 8 bases. Germline V lookup: CDR1 ENHRY, CDR2 SYGVKD. The CDR3 contains 16 residues. V shed 10 bases, J shed 0 bases, and the junction held 11 bases outside the gene matches. The CDR3 sequence is CATTPSGTGSGNTIYF. The CDR3 DNA reads as TGTGCCACAACCCCCTCCGGGACAGGCTCTGGAAACACCATATATTTT.

This CDR3 reads CSAANYEQYF. In DNA form, the CDR3 reads TGCAGCGCCGCTAACTACGAGCAGTACTTC. The chain combines TRBV29-1 with TRBJ2-7, with unresolved D. Trimming stripped 7 bases from V and 3 bases from J, with 7 bases between. Germline V lookup: CDR1 SQVTM, CDR2 ANQGSEA. This CDR3 has 10 residues.

This clone occurred a few times. This chain connects TRBV18 to TRBJ2-7; 10 positions agree with TRBD1. Germline V gene lookup returns CDR1 KGHSH and CDR2 LQKENI. J gave up 3 bases and V 2 bases, and 7 bases lay outside the gene matches. This CDR3 comprises 16 residues. CDR3 in DNA: TGTGCCAGCTCACCATCGGGGACAGGGGTCAGCTACGAGCAGTACTTC. It translates to CASSPSGTGVSYEQYF.

The chain combines TRBV5-1 with TRBJ2-3, with a possible D match to TRBD1 (6 bases). This CDR3 region has 15 residues. The V end was cut by 2 bases, the J end by 6 bases, with 16 bases between. The germline CDR1 and CDR2 sequences are SGHRS and YFSETQ. The CDR3 protein is CASSFMTGGGDTQYF. CDR3 bases: TGCGCCAGCAGCTTTATGACAGGCGGTGGGGATACGCAGTATTTT. The variable domain in full, with the rest retrieved from reference TRBV5-1 and TRBJ2-3, is KAGVTQTPRYLIKTRGQQVTLSCSPISGHRSVSWYQQTPGQGLQFLFEYFSETQRNKGNFPGRFSGRQFSNSRSEMNVSTLELGDSALYLCASSFMTGGGDTQYFGPGTRLTVL.

The sample holds a few counts of this clone. The chain has TRBV6-1 and TRBJ1-1; TRBD1 might be the D (5 bases). Trimming took off 6 bases at V and 2 bases at J, with 10 bases between the two ends. The CDR3 totals 13 residues. The germline V gene encodes CDR1 MNHNS and CDR2 SASEGT. CDR3 residues: CASSGQPNTEAFF. CDR3 nucleotides: TGTGCCAGCAGCGGACAACCAAACACTGAAGCTTTCTTT.

This clone was seen just once. The chain joins TRBV6-2 or TRBV6-3 to TRBJ1-2; no reliable D call. V lost 0 bases to trimming and J lost 4 bases, with 3 bases between them. Germline V gene sequence: CDR1 MNHEY, CDR2 SVGEGT. The CDR3 is 12 residues long. CDR3 bases: TGTGCCAGCAGTTACTCTAGCTATGGCTACACCTTC. Its translation is CASSYSSYGYTF.

This chain links TRBV14 with TRBJ2-5; D is possibly TRBD1 (6 bases). The CDR3 extends over 14 amino acids. The germline gives CDR1 SGHDN, CDR2 FVKESK. The V and J ends lost 3 bases and 1 base respectively, with 9 bases between them. The CDR3 is CASSQTRGQETQYF. In DNA, the CDR3 is TGTGCCAGCAGCCAGACCAGGGGCCAAGAGACCCAGTACTTC.

This chain uses TRBV15 with TRBJ1-6, with 8 bases lining up with TRBD1. The CDR3 is 16 amino acids. CDR1 LNHNV and CDR2 YYDKDF come from the germline V gene (reference sequence). The V gene end was trimmed by 0 bases and the J gene end by 7 bases; junction bases not matched to a gene: 5. This CDR3 reads CATSRDLTGANSPLHF. The CDR3 bases are TGTGCCACCAGCAGAGACTTGACAGGGGCGAATTCACCCCTCCACTTT.

The genes are TRBV5-1 and TRBJ1-2, with D maybe TRBD1 (5 bases). V was cut by 0 bases and J by 6 bases, with 18 bases left in between. CDR3 length: 16 residues. CDR1 is SGHRS and CDR2 is YFSETQ in the germline V gene. The CDR3 is CASSLGGAGAGDGYTF. CDR3 DNA: TGCGCCAGCAGCTTGGGAGGGGCAGGCGCGGGGGATGGCTACACCTTC. Variable domain in full (rest from reference TRBV5-1 and TRBJ1-2): KAGVTQTPRYLIKTRGQQVTLSCSPISGHRSVSWYQQTPGQGLQFLFEYFSETQRNKGNFPGRFSGRQFSNSRSEMNVSTLELGDSALYLCASSLGGAGAGDGYTFGSGTRLTVV.